One sample yielded the 32 T cell receptor beta chains listed below, sequenced in a study of blood T cell repertoires in COVID-19 (dated by TCRdb to about 2020). Library preparation was by the immunoSEQ multiplex PCR assay. What TCRdb holds here is the immuneACCESS table cut down to in-frame rearrangements. Part of the clones is not present; checked against another copy, under half of the missing clones reflect an unresolved V gene, and the others are unexplained. The sample table contains fewer than 400,000 clones; only one count was recorded for approximately 81% of them. The ten largest account for 1.9% of the sample. The sample taken for sequencing was PBMCs or T cells enriched from blood (not recorded which). Every receptor here comes from a woman aged 25 to 39 who had been exposed to COVID-19.

This clone showed up just once. This rearrangement joins TRBV7-6 to TRBJ2-3, with 7 bases aligning to TRBD1. Germline lookup yields CDR1 SGHVS and CDR2 FNYEAQ. The CDR3 runs to 15 residues. V lost 5 bases, J lost 0 bases, and 5 bases stayed unmatched. CDR3 bases: TGTGCCAGCAGCCCCGGGACAGCTAGCACAGATACGCAGTATTTT. Amino acid sequence: CASSPGTASTDTQYF.

The chain uses TRBV7-9 and TRBJ1-5; 7 bases are shared with TRBD1. Trimming at V came to 3 bases and at J to 3 bases, leaving 8 bases not matched to a gene. There are 16 residues in the CDR3. CDR1 and CDR2 from the germline V gene are SEHNR and FQNEAQ (reference sequence). CDR3 coding DNA: TGTGCCAGCAGCTTTGGGCCAGGGGGAACCAATCAGCCCCAGCATTTT. This sequence encodes CASSFGPGGTNQPQHF.

V and J are TRBV19 and TRBJ2-7; 7 bases fit TRBD1. V was pared by 4 bases and J by 6 bases, with 15 bases of the junction left unmatched. Germline CDR1 and CDR2: LNHDA and SQIVND (reference sequence). The CDR3 consists of 16 residues. The CDR3, as DNA: TGTGCCAGTAGTACACCTTCCACAGGGGCGACGGCCGAGCAGTACTTC. Protein sequence: CASSTPSTGATAEQYF.

The chain links TRBV15 to TRBJ1-6; TRBD1 agrees at 9 bases. The germline V gene has CDR1 LNHNV and CDR2 YYDKDF (reference sequence). This CDR3 has 15 residues. V was clipped by 0 bases and J by 9 bases; unmatched bases: 3. The CDR3 region is CATSRENRGLSPLHF. The CDR3, as DNA: TGTGCCACCAGCAGAGAAAACAGGGGGCTTTCACCCCTCCACTTT.

The chain links TRBV4-3 to TRBJ2-1, with a tentative D call TRBD1 (6 bases). The V and J ends lost 4 bases and 7 bases respectively, with 11 bases between them. The length of the CDR3 is 13 residues. Germline V gene sequence: CDR1 LGHNA, CDR2 YSLEER. In DNA, the CDR3 is TGCGCCAGCAGCCCGGGACACTGGAATGAGCAGTTCTTC. Translated, it gives CASSPGHWNEQFF.

The chain recombines TRBV12-3 or TRBV12-4 with TRBJ1-4; 7 bases are a match to TRBD1. CDR3 length: 12 amino acids. Unmatched junction bases numbered 4, after V lost 7 bases and J lost 8 bases. This chain's CDR3 is CASTSGGEKLFF. The DNA for the CDR3 is TGTGCCAGCACCTCAGGGGGGGAAAAACTGTTTTTT.

The table lists this clone with a count of one. The V and J genes are TRBV28 and TRBJ1-1, with TRBD1 matching 8 bases. Germline assignment: CDR1 MDHEN and CDR2 SYDVKM. The CDR3 consists of 14 residues. Unmatched junction bases numbered 4, after V lost 3 bases and J lost 4 bases. Written as DNA, the CDR3 is TGTGCCAGCAGTTTGGACAGGGCTGTCACTGAAGCTTTCTTT. It translates to CASSLDRAVTEAFF.

V gene TRBV29-1 combines with J gene TRBJ2-7; D is possibly TRBD1 (6 bases). This CDR3 spans 11 amino acids. Per the germline V gene, CDR1 is SQVTM and CDR2 is ANQGSEA. The V and J ends lost 7 bases and 6 bases respectively, with 13 bases between them. CDR3 sequence reads: CSDTTGGEQYF. The CDR3 nucleotides read TGCAGCGATACGACAGGAGGCGAGCAGTACTTC.

This clone turned up a few times. The CDR3, as DNA: TGTGCCTGGAGTAGGGGAGGGGTCTACGAGCAGTACTTC. Amino acid sequence: CAWSRGGVYEQYF. The V call is TRBV30, the J call TRBJ2-7; 7 nucleotides line up with TRBD2. Trimming cost V 2 bases and J 3 bases; bases outside gene matches: 4. This CDR3 has 13 residues. Germline values: CDR1 GTSNPN, CDR2 SVGIG (reference sequence).

This sequence joins TRBV5-1 and TRBJ1-2, with D perhaps matching TRBD1 (6 bases). The germline V and J ends were trimmed by 4 bases and 1 base, with 20 bases remaining between them. CDR1 is SGHRS, CDR2 YFSETQ, per germline. The CDR3 consists of 17 residues. The DNA for the CDR3 is TGCGCCAGCAGCGCTGGACAGAGCTACTCCCTTAACTATGGCTACACCTTC. Protein sequence: CASSAGQSYSLNYGYTF.

This chain connects TRBV5-1 to TRBJ1-2; 10 bases fit TRBD1. The CDR3 consists of 14 residues. Germline V gene sequence: CDR1 SGHRS, CDR2 YFSETQ. The J segment lost 7 bases and the V segment lost 5 bases, leaving 8 bases of the junction unmatched. CDR3: CASRWGTGESGYTF. The CDR3 DNA is TGCGCCAGCAGGTGGGGGACAGGGGAGAGTGGCTACACCTTC.

V and J are TRBV7-8 and TRBJ1-6; D gene uncertain. CDR3 length: 15 residues. The germline V and J ends were trimmed by 0 bases and 10 bases, with 13 bases remaining between them. Per the germline V gene, CDR1 is SGHVS and CDR2 is FQNEAQ. The CDR3 is CASSLASGGVSPLHF. As DNA, the CDR3 is TGTGCCAGCAGCTTAGCGTCGGGAGGCGTATCACCCCTCCACTTT.

This rearrangement joins TRBV6-2 or TRBV6-3 to TRBJ2-7, with 10 bases aligning to TRBD2. Trimming at V came to 8 bases and at J to 0 bases, leaving 7 bases not matched to a gene. The CDR3 has 15 residues. Germline V gene lookup returns CDR1 MNHEY and CDR2 SVGEGT. CDR3 sequence: CASGPSGRGSYEQYF. The CDR3 coding sequence is TGTGCCAGCGGCCCTAGCGGGAGAGGCTCCTACGAGCAGTACTTC.

The chain couples TRBV30 to TRBJ2-1; TRBD2 matches at 8 bases. In germline, CDR1 is GTSNPN, CDR2 SVGIG (reference sequence). CDR3 length equals 16 residues. V trimming: 0 bases; J trimming: 3 bases; junction bases outside the gene matches: 7. The CDR3 coding sequence is TGTGCCTGGAGTGTACGGCTGGGACTAGACTACAATGAGCAGTTCTTC. It codes for CAWSVRLGLDYNEQFF.

This chain joins TRBV27 and TRBJ2-7; 8 bases fit TRBD1. This CDR3 spans 14 amino acids. V was pared by 5 bases and J by 2 bases, with 5 bases of the junction left unmatched. Germline CDR1 is MNHEY and CDR2 is SMNVEV (reference sequence). The CDR3 protein is CASSIGQGAYEQYF. The CDR3, as DNA: TGTGCCAGCAGTATAGGACAGGGAGCCTACGAGCAGTACTTC.

The chain has TRBV14 and TRBJ2-1; TRBD2 might be the D (5 bases). V was pared by 2 bases and J by 2 bases, with 13 bases between. The CDR3 sequence is 16 residues long. Looked up from germline, CDR1 is SGHDN and CDR2 is FVKESK. Here the CDR3 DNA reads TGTGCCAGCAGCCAATTTTCGAGGGTACCCTACAATGAGCAGTTCTTC. This translates into CASSQFSRVPYNEQFF.

The chain links TRBV5-1 to TRBJ2-4; the D is unclear. CDR1 and CDR2 (germline): SGHRS, YFSETQ. Between the trimmed V and J ends, which lost 4 bases and 2 bases, there was a span of 4 bases. This CDR3 is built from 12 residues. The CDR3 nucleotides read TGCGCCAGCAGCATTACCAAAAACATTCAGTACTTC. Translation: CASSITKNIQYF.

This clone was counted only a few times. This sequence joins TRBV29-1 and TRBJ1-3; D unresolved. Germline V CDR1 and CDR2: SQVTM, ANQGSEA. Trimming removed 4 bases from V and 0 bases from J, with 10 bases in between. The CDR3 spans 14 residues. CDR3 coding DNA: TGCAGCGTTGTAGGAGTAAGCTCTGGAAACACCATATATTTT. It encodes CSVVGVSSGNTIYF. Using reference TRBV29-1 and TRBJ1-3 for the parts outside the CDR3, the full variable domain is SAVISQKPSRDICQRGTSLTIQCQVDSQVTMMFWYRQQPGQSLTLIATANQGSEATYESGFVIDKFPISRPNLTFSTLTVSNMSPEDSSIYLCSVVGVSSGNTIYFGEGSWLTVV.

The V call is TRBV7-2, the J call TRBJ1-1, with 8 bases that match TRBD1. Germline lookup yields CDR1 SGHTA and CDR2 FQGNSA. The V segment lost 5 bases and the J segment 1 base; nucleotides outside the gene matches: 6. This CDR3 comprises 15 residues. Written as DNA, the CDR3 is TGTGCCAGCAGCCTGCGACAGGGGAGGAACACTGAAGCTTTCTTT. It codes for CASSLRQGRNTEAFF.

This chain uses TRBV3-1 (or the pseudogene TRBV3-2) with TRBJ2-2, with TRBD2 matching over 12 bases. V dropped 2 bases and J dropped 6; count of bases not matched to a gene: 10. Germline V gives CDR1 LGHDT, CDR2 YNNKEL (reference sequence). The CDR3 is 18 amino acids. In nucleotides, the CDR3 is TGTGCCAGCAGCCAATTCGCTAGCGGGGGGGCTCAACCCGGGGAGCTGTTTTTT. Translating gives CASSQFASGGAQPGELFF.

The chain employs TRBV5-1 and TRBJ2-7, with a possible D match to TRBD1 (6 bases). The V end lost 0 bases, the J end lost 0 bases, and 10 bases lay between the germline ends. Germline V gene lookup returns CDR1 SGHRS and CDR2 YFSETQ. This CDR3 has 15 amino acids. CDR3 residues: CASSLGQASSYEQYF. CDR3 bases: TGCGCCAGCAGCTTGGGACAGGCGAGCTCCTACGAGCAGTACTTC.

The CDR3 sequence is CASSHSGRSYNEQFF. Here the CDR3 DNA reads TGTGCCAGCAGTCATAGCGGGAGGTCCTACAATGAGCAGTTCTTC. V usage is TRBV5-4 and J usage is TRBJ2-1; 10 positions agree with TRBD2. The V gene end was trimmed by 5 bases and the J gene end by 1 base; junction bases not matched to a gene: 3. CDR1 and CDR2 from the germline V gene are SGHNT and YYREEE (reference sequence). CDR3 length: 15 amino acids.

V usage is TRBV5-5 and J usage is TRBJ1-2, with 12 positions matching TRBD1. Germline V lookup: CDR1 SGHKS, CDR2 YYEKEE (reference sequence). The CDR3 sequence is 15 residues long. Unmatched junction bases numbered 3, after V lost 2 bases and J lost 4 bases. This CDR3 is CASSFGTGGGYGYTF. The CDR3 DNA reads as TGTGCCAGCAGCTTTGGGACAGGGGGCGGCTATGGCTACACCTTC.

The chain combines TRBV27 with TRBJ2-4; a possible D gene is TRBD2 (6 bases). The germline gives CDR1 MNHEY, CDR2 SMNVEV (reference sequence). This CDR3 region has 15 residues. V was cut by 2 bases and J by 3 bases, with 11 bases left in between. CDR3 nucleotides: TGTGCCAGCAGTTTAGAGGGACTTTACAAAAACATTCAGTACTTC. It encodes CASSLEGLYKNIQYF.

J is TRBJ2-7 and V is TRBV5-1; 15 bases are a match to TRBD2. The germline CDR1 and CDR2 sequences are SGHRS and YFSETQ. V gave up 3 bases and J gave up 0 bases; unmatched junction bases: 10. The CDR3 covers 19 residues. The CDR3 loop is CASSSYGLAGGFYSYEQYF. The CDR3 DNA follows: TGCGCCAGCAGCTCATATGGACTAGCGGGGGGGTTTTACTCCTACGAGCAGTACTTC.

The chain recombines TRBV4-3 with TRBJ1-3, with TRBD1 matching 7 bases. The V segment lost 3 bases and the J segment 5 bases; nucleotides outside the gene matches: 10. The CDR3 sequence is 16 residues long. Germline V gene sequence: CDR1 LGHNA, CDR2 YSLEER. Written as DNA, the CDR3 is TGCGCCAGCAGCCAGGAGGGAGACAGGGTTAGAAACACCATATATTTT. Residues: CASSQEGDRVRNTIYF.

Only a few counts were recorded for this clone. The chain combines TRBV11-2 with TRBJ1-3, with no clear D. The CDR3 has 14 amino acids. Per germline, CDR1 SGHAT and CDR2 FQNNGV. The ends were cut back, 4 bases at V and 5 bases at J, with 12 bases in the middle. In nucleotides, the CDR3 is TGTGCCAGCAGCTCAACCGCGGCTCGAAACACCATATATTTT. Amino acids: CASSSTAARNTIYF.

The chain carries TRBV7-2 and TRBJ1-1; 7 bases line up with TRBD1. The CDR3 sequence is 14 residues long. V lost 5 bases and J lost 5; bases outside the gene matches: 8. Looked up from germline, CDR1 is SGHTA and CDR2 is FQGNSA. Here the CDR3 reads CASSPGQARTEAFF. The DNA of the CDR3 is TGTGCCAGCAGCCCCGGACAGGCTAGAACTGAAGCTTTCTTT. The full variable domain, completed using reference TRBV7-2 and TRBJ1-1, is GAGVSQSPSNKVTEKGKDVELRCDPISGHTALYWYRQSLGQGLEFLIYFQGNSAPDKSGLPSDRFSAERTGGSVSTLTIQRTQQEDSAVYLCASSPGQARTEAFFGQGTRLTVV.

The gene calls are TRBV5-8 and TRBJ2-5; 11 positions agree with TRBD2. Looked up from germline, CDR1 is SGHTS and CDR2 is YDEGEE. The junction had 5 bases not matched to a gene; V was cut back by 0 bases and J by 1 base. The CDR3 consists of 17 residues. The CDR3 is CASSLARLAGSQETQYF. Here the CDR3 DNA reads TGTGCCAGCAGCTTGGCCCGACTAGCGGGGTCCCAAGAGACCCAGTACTTC.

V and J are TRBV5-1 and TRBJ1-4; 7 bases match TRBD1. Trimming at V came to 4 bases and at J to 5 bases, leaving 8 bases not matched to a gene. The V gene's germline CDR1 is SGHRS and CDR2 YFSETQ. CDR3 size: 15 residues. The CDR3 DNA is TGCGCCAGCAGCCAGAGACAGGGAGGAAATGAAAAACTGTTTTTT. Translation gives CASSQRQGGNEKLFF.

This clone was counted between two and nine times. This chain connects TRBV9 to TRBJ2-3; D remains ambiguous. There are 14 residues in the CDR3. V was pared by 4 bases and J by 1 base, with 10 bases between. Germline V gene sequence: CDR1 SGDLS, CDR2 YYNGEE. Written as DNA, the CDR3 is TGTGCCAGCAGCTACATGTCTGGCACAGATACGCAGTATTTT. Translating it yields CASSYMSGTDTQYF.

The chain uses TRBV2 and TRBJ1-1; 7 nucleotides agree with TRBD1. V lost 5 bases and J lost 8; bases outside the gene matches: 8. The CDR3 loop spans 13 amino acids. Germline V lookup: CDR1 SNHLY, CDR2 FYNNEI. CDR3 residues: CASSSTGASEAFF. The CDR3 region has the DNA TGTGCCAGCAGTTCTACAGGGGCCTCGGAAGCTTTCTTT. The entire variable domain, with the rest obtained from reference TRBV2 and TRBJ1-1, is as follows: EPEVTQTPSHQVTQMGQEVILRCVPISNHLYFYWYRQILGQKVEFLVSFYNNEISEKSEIFDDQFSVERPDGSNFTLKIRSTKLEDSAMYFCASSSTGASEAFFGQGTRLTVV.